This TCR beta chain came from a study of T cell changes during pregnancy in multiple sclerosis. Libraries were prepared by immunoSEQ multiplex PCR; TCRdb keeps only in-frame clonotypes and omits some of them. The sample holds 90,000 to 120,000 clones, 92% seen once. In this sample, this clone turned up once. Germline V lookup: CDR1 LNHDA, CDR2 SQIVND (reference sequence). The CDR3 consists of 12 residues. V lost 7 bases and J 6 bases, leaving 10 bases between the germline ends. The sample here was peripheral blood, taken in the third trimester of pregnancy. The clonotype comes from a female donor in good health, enrolled as a control in a pregnancy study. V is TRBV19 and J is TRBJ1-5; no definite D call. The CDR3 reads CASTSLSQPQHF. The CDR3 bases are TGTGCCAGTACCTCTTTGAGTCAGCCCCAGCATTTT.